Listed here is a single T cell receptor beta chain. This clonotype came up many times. Its cognate antigen has yet to be identified. The record has no base qualities; no much larger clone is one base away. TCR beta VDJ combination and CDR3 sequence profiling used genomic DNA as the template. TCR repertoire sequencing was run on an Illumina HiSeq 2000. Turning to the authors' computational methods: Repertoires were assessed using TRBV/TRBJ rearrangement plots, CDR3 size and DJ length profiles, and Simpson's diversity index. The immunodominant clone was defined as the most abundant DNA sequence in deep sequencing data. CDR3 amino acid sequences were screened for sharing across subjects and compared with published repertoires and the VDJdb database. The raw public data were reprocessed by TCRdb itself: fastp quality trimming at Q25, MiXCR clonotype calling, in-frame beta chains only. Rows with one shared CDR3 protein collapse into an entry with the most common genes and DNA. These V and J calls are TCRdb output, not the study's own analysis. This sample gives 130,000 or so distinct CDR3 sequences in total; 50% to 70% of them show up just once. The leading ten clones occupy around 29% of the sample.

The data derive from a study of CD8+CD57+ T cells in acquired aplastic anemia listed by TCRdb under 2018. Background for the entire study: On average, sorted CD4+ and CD8+ cells yielded 2.5 to 3.5 ug of extracted DNA, with a range of roughly 0.18 to 30 ug. CD8+CD57+ expansion was defined as a frequency above the mean frequency observed in healthy subjects. General findings and caveats noted by the study authors: Roughly 29 CD8+ CDR3 sequences were shared between patients and controls but appeared highly expressed in patients and within their immunodominant clones. Patients and healthy controls showed no significant difference in CD8+ Simpson's diversity (P=0.060).

The patients picked for sequencing were ones in whom flow cytometry had shown an expansion of CD8+CD57+ cells. All patients had severe acquired aplastic anemia diagnosed by International Study of Aplastic Anemia and Agranulocytosis and Camitta criteria. Patients had received no therapy at the time of blood sampling. The study deep-sequenced TCR repertoires of sorted CD4+ and CD8+ blood T cells from severe aplastic anemia patients and healthy subjects. In the USA, patient enrollment took place under clinicaltrials.gov protocols 00001620, 01623167, 00001397, 00071045, 00081523 and 00961064. Ficoll-Paque density gradient centrifugation was used to isolate peripheral blood mononuclear cells. Before DNA extraction, CD4+ and CD8+ T cells were sorted with FACS or magnetic beads. The CDR3 numbers 14 residues from cysteine through phenylalanine. This entry keeps only the CDR3 DNA: 42 bases, framed from base 1. Unmatched junction bases come to 7, with V trimmed by 4 bases and J by 5 bases. Reading the germline V gene gives CDR1 SGHAT and CDR2 FQNNGV.

The receptor's source is a human donor with aplastic anemia. The sample consisted of sorted CD4+, CD8+, or CD8+CD57+ T cells (not recorded which) from PBMCs. The chain was built from TRBV11-2 and TRBJ2-7; a stretch of 8 junction bases matches TRBD1. The CDR3 reads CASSSRTGIDEQYF. The DNA sequence is as follows: TGTGCCAGCAGCTCCAGGACAGGGATCGACGAGCAGTACTTC.